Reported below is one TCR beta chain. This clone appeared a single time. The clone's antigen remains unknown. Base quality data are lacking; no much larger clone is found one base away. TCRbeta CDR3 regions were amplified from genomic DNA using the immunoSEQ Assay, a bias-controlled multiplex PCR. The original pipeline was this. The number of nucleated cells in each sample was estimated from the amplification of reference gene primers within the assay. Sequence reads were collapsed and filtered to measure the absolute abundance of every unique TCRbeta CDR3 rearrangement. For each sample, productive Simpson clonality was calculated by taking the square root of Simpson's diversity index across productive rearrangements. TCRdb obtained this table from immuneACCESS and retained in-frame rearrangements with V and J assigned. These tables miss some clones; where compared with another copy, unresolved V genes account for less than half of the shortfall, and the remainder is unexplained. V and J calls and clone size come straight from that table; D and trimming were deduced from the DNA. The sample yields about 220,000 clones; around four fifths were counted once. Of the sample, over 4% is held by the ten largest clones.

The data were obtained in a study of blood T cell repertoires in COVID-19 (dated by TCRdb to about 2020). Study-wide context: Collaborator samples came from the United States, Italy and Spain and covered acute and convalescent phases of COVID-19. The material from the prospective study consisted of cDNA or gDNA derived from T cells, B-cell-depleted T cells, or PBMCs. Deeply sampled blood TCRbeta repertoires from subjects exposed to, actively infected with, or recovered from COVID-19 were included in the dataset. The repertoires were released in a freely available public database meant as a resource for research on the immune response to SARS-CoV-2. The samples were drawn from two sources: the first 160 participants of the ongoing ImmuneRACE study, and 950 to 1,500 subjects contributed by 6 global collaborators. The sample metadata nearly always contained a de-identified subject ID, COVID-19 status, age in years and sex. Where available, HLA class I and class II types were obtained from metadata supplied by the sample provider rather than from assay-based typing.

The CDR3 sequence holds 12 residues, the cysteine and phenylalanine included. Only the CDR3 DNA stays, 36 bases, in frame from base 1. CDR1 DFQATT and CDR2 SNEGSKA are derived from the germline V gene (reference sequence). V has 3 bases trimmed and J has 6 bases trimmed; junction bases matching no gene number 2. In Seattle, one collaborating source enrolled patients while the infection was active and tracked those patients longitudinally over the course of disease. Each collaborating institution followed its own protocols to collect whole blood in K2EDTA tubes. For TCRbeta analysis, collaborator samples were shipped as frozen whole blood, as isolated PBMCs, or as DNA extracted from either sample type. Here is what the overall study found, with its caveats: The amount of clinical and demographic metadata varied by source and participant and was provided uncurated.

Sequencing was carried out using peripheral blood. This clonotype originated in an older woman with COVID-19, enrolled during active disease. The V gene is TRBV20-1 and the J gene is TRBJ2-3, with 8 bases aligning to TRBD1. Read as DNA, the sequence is TGCAGTGCTAGTCAGGGGGCTGATACGCAGTATTTT. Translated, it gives CSASQGADTQYF.